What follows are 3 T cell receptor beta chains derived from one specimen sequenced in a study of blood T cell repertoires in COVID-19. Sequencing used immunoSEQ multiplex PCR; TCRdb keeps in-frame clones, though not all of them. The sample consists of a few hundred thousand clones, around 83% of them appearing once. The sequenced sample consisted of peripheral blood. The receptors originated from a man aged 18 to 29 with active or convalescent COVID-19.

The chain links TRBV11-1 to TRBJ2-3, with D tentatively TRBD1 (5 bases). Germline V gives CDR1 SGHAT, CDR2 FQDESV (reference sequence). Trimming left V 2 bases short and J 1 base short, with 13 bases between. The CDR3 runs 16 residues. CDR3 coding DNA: TGTGCCAGCAGCTTACCTTGTGGCAGGGGCACAGATACGCAGTATTTT. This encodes CASSLPCGRGTDTQYF.

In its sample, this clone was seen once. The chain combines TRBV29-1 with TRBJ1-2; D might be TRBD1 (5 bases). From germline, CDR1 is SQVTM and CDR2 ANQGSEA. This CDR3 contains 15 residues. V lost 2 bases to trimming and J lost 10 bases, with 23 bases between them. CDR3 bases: TGCAGCGTTGAAATGGGTGTGGGGGGTACAAGGATCTACACCTTC. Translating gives CSVEMGVGGTRIYTF.

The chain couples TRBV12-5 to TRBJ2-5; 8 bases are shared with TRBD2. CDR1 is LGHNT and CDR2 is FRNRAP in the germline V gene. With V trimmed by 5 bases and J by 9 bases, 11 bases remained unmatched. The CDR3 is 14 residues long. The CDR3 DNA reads TGTGCTAGTGGTGCCACACTAGCGGCGTCGGCCCAGTACTTC. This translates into CASGATLAASAQYF.